This T cell receptor (beta chain) was retrieved from a study of PD-L1 blockade in urothelial cancer. Study overall: Across blood samples, T cells had a median count of about 140,000.

Trimming removed 1 base from V and 5 bases from J; junction bases left unmatched: 5. This CDR3 spans 16 amino acids. Germline V gene sequence: CDR1 KGHSH, CDR2 LQKENI. Here immunoSEQ multiplex PCR was the method, and the copy in TCRdb shows in-frame clones only, minus some. The sample yields about 80,000 clones, around 90% seen once. Only one count was recorded for this clone. Locally advanced or metastatic urothelial carcinoma was diagnosed in the patients. Sample numbers ranged from 1 to 8 per patient, encompassing pretreatment and on-treatment collections. The chain joins TRBV18 to TRBJ2-3; TRBD2 aligns across 11 bases. The sequences come from PBMCs, collected around atezolizumab (anti-PD-L1) treatment. The clonotype comes from a woman in her 70s with urothelial cancer. This CDR3 is CASSPLSGGAEDTQYF. The CDR3 coding sequence is TGTGCCAGCTCACCACTTAGCGGGGGGGCCGAAGATACGCAGTATTTT.